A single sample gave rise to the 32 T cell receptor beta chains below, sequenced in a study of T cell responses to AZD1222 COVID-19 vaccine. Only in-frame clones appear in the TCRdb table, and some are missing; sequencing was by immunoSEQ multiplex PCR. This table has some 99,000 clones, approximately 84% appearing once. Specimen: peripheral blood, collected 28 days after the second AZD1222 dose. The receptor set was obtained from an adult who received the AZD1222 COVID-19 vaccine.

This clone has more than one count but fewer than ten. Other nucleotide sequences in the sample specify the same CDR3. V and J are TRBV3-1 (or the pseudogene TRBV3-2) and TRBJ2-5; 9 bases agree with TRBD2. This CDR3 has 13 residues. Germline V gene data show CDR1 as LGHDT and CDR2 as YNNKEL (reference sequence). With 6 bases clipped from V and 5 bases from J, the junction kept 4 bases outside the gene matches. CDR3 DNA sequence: TGTGCCAGCAGTCCTGGACTAGCGGAGACCCAGTACTTC. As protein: CASSPGLAETQYF.

In DNA form, the CDR3 reads TGTGCCAGCAGCCAAGGGGTTAGCAATCAGCCCCAGCATTTT. This gives the protein CASSQGVSNQPQHF. The J gene is TRBJ1-5, the V gene TRBV3-1 (or the pseudogene TRBV3-2); D remains unclear. This CDR3 spans 14 amino acids. V lost 1 base to trimming and J lost 0 bases, with 4 bases between them. Germline CDR1 and CDR2: LGHDT and YNNKEL (reference sequence).

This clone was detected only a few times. CDR3: CASSLSLYEQYF. CDR3 coding DNA: TGTGCCAGCAGCTTATCCCTATACGAGCAGTACTTC. The J gene is TRBJ2-7, the V gene TRBV11-3; D is ambiguous. There are 12 residues in the CDR3. V lost 2 bases, J lost 4 bases, and 6 bases lay in between. Germline CDR1 is SGHNT and CDR2 is YENEEA.

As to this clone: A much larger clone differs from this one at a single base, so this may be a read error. CDR3 coding DNA: TGTGCCATCACGGGACAGGGCTATGGCTACACCTTC. Its translation is CAITGQGYGYTF. The chain links TRBV10-3 to TRBJ1-2, with 9 bases identical to TRBD1. With 7 bases clipped from V and 4 bases from J, the junction kept 1 base outside the gene matches. This CDR3 comprises 12 residues. Germline V CDR1 and CDR2: ENHRY, SYGVKD.

CDR3 in amino acids: CASSKTGLPNEQYF. The DNA of the CDR3 is TGTGCCAGCAGCAAAACCGGCCTACCCAACGAGCAGTACTTC. The chain employs TRBV9 and TRBJ2-7; no clear D gene. In germline, CDR1 is SGDLS, CDR2 YYNGEE. This CDR3 is built from 14 residues. V shed 4 bases and J shed 5 bases, with 16 bases lying between them.

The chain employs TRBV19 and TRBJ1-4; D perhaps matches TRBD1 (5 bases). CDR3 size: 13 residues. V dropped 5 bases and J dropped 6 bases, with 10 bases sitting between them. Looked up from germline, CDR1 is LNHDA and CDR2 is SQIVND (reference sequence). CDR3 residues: CASSLGRDEKLFF. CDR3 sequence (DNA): TGTGCCAGTAGTCTGGGCAGGGATGAAAAACTGTTTTTT.

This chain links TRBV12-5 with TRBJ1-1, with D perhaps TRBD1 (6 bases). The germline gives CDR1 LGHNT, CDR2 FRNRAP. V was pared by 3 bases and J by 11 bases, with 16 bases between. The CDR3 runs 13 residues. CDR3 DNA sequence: TGTGCTAGTGGTTTAGGACAGCCCTCAGAGGCTTTCTTT. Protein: CASGLGQPSEAFF.

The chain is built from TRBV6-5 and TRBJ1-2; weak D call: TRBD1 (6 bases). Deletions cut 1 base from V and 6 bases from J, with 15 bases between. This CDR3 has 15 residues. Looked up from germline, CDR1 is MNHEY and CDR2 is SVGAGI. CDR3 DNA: TGTGCCAGCAGTTACTGGTTCAAAGGGGGGGATGGCTACACCTTC. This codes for CASSYWFKGGDGYTF.

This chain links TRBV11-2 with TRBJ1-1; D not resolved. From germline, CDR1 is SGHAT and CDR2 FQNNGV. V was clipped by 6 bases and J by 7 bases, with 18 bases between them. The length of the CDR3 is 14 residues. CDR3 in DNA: TGTGCCAGCAGTTACCAAACATCCGAGGTTGAAGCTTTCTTT. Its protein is CASSYQTSEVEAFF.

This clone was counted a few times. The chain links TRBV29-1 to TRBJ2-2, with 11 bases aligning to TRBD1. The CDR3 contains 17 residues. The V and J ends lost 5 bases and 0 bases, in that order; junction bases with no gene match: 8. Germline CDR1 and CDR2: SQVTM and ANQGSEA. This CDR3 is CSVWDRGDIANTGELFF. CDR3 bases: TGCAGCGTTTGGGACAGGGGGGATATTGCGAACACCGGGGAGCTGTTTTTT.

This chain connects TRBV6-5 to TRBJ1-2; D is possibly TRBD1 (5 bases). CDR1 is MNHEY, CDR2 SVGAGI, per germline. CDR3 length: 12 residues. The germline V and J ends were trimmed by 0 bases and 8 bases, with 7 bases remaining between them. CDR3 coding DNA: TGTGCCAGCAGTTACTCCACAGGCGGCTACACCTTC. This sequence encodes CASSYSTGGYTF.

CDR3 protein: CASSEGGNEQFF. CDR3 in DNA: TGCGCCAGCAGTGAGGGGGGCAATGAGCAGTTCTTC. The chain links TRBV10-2 to TRBJ2-1; D possibly uses TRBD1 or TRBD2 (5 bases each). Germline lookup yields CDR1 WSHSY and CDR2 SAAADI. With 2 bases removed from V and 6 bases from J, the gap between germline ends came to 5 bases. The CDR3 runs 12 residues.

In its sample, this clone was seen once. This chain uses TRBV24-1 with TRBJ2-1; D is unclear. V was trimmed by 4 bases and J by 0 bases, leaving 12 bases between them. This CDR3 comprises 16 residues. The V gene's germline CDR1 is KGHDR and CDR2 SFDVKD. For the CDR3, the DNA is TGTGCCACCAGTGACTTGGGCAGGAACTCCTACAATGAGCAGTTCTTC. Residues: CATSDLGRNSYNEQFF.

In nucleotides, the CDR3 is TGTGCCAGCAGCCAGCGCTACGAGCAGTACTTC. Translating it yields CASSQRYEQYF. The genes are TRBV3-1 (or the pseudogene TRBV3-2) and TRBJ2-7, with D hard to call. V was clipped by 3 bases and J by 3 bases, with 3 bases between them. The CDR3 covers 11 residues. Per the germline V gene, CDR1 is LGHDT and CDR2 is YNNKEL (reference sequence).

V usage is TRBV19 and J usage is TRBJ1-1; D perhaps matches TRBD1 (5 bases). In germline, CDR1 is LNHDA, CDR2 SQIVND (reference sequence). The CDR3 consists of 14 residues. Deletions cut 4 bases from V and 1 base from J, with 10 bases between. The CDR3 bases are TGTGCCAGTAGTAATTATGGGGGGAACACTGAAGCTTTCTTT. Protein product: CASSNYGGNTEAFF.

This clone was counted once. CDR3 in amino acids: CASSWLGSGNTIYF. In DNA, the CDR3 is TGTGCCAGCAGCTGGCTCGGCTCTGGAAACACCATATATTTT. This chain uses TRBV11-3 with TRBJ1-3; D not certain. Germline loops: CDR1 SGHNT, CDR2 YENEEA. CDR3 length: 14 amino acids. V lost 4 bases and J 0 bases, leaving 7 bases between the germline ends.

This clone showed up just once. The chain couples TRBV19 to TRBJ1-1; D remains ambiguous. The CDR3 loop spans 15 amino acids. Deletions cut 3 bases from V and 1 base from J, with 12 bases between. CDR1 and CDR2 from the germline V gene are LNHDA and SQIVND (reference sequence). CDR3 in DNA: TGTGCCAGTAGTATCCAAGGGTCTGGGAACACTGAAGCTTTCTTT. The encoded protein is CASSIQGSGNTEAFF. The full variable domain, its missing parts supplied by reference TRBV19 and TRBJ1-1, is DGGITQSPKYLFRKEGQNVTLSCEQNLNHDAMYWYRQDPGQGLRLIYYSQIVNDFQKGDIAEGYSVSREKKESFPLTVTSAQKNPTAFYLCASSIQGSGNTEAFFGQGTRLTVV.

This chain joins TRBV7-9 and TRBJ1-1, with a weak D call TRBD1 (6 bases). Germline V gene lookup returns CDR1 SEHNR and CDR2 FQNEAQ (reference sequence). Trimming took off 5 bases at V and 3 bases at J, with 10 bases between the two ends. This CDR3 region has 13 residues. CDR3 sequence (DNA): TGTGCCAGCAGCAACAGGGAGCACACTGAAGCTTTCTTT. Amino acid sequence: CASSNREHTEAFF.

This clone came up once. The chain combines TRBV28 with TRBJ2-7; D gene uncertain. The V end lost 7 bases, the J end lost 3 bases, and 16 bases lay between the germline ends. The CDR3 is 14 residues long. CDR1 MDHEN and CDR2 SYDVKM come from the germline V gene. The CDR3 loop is CASTHQRGYYEQYF. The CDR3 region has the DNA TGTGCCAGCACCCATCAGCGCGGATACTACGAGCAGTACTTC.

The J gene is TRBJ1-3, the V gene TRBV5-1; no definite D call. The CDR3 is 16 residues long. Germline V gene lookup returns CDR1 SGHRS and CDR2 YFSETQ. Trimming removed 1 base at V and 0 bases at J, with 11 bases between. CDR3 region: CASSLFSGDSGNTIYF. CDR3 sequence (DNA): TGCGCCAGCAGCTTGTTTAGTGGGGACTCTGGAAACACCATATATTTT.

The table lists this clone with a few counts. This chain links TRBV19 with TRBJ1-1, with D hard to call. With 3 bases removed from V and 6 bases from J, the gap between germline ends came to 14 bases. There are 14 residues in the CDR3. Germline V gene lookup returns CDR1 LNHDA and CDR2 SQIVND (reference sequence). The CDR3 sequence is CASSIGVMSSEAFF. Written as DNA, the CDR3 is TGTGCCAGTAGTATTGGGGTGATGAGCTCTGAAGCTTTCTTT.

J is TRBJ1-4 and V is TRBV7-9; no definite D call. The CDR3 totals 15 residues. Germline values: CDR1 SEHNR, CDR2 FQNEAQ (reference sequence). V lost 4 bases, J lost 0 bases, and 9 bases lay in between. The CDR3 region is CASSSPGTTNEKLFF. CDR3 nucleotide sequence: TGTGCCAGCAGCTCTCCCGGGACAACTAATGAAAAACTGTTTTTT.

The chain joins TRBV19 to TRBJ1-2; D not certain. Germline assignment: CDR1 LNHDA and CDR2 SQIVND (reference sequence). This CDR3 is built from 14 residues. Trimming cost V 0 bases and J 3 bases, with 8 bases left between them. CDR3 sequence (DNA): TGTGCCAGTAGTATAGATTACCGTGACTATGGCTACACCTTC. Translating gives CASSIDYRDYGYTF.

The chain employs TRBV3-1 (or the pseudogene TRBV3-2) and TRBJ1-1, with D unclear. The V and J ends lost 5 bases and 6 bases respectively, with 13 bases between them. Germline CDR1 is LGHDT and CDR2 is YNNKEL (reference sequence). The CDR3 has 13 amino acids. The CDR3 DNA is TGTGCCAGCAGCTCACAGATTGGGGCTGAAGCTTTCTTT. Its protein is CASSSQIGAEAFF.

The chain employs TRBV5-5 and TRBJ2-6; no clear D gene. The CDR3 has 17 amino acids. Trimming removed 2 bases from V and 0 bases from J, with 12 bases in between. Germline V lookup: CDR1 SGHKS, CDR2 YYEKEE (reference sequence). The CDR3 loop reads CASSFSSKVSGANVLTF. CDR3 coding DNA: TGTGCCAGCAGCTTTTCCTCTAAGGTCTCTGGGGCCAACGTCCTGACTTTC. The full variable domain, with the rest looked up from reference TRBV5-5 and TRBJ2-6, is DAGVTQSPTHLIKTRGQQVTLRCSPISGHKSVSWYQQVLGQGPQFIFQYYEKEERGRGNFPDRFSARQFPNYSSELNVNALLLGDSALYLCASSFSSKVSGANVLTFGAGSRLTVL.

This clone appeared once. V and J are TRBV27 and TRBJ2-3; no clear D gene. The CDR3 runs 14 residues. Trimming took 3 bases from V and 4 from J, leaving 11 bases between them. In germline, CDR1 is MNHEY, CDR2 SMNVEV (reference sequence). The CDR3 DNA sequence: TGTGCCAGCAGTTTCTTGAGTATCCCAGATACGCAGTATTTT. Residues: CASSFLSIPDTQYF.

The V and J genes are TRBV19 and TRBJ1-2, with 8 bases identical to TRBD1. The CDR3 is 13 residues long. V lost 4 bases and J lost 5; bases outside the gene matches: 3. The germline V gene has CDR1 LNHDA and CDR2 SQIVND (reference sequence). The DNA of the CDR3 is TGTGCCAGTAGTAAGACAGGGGATTATGGCTACACCTTC. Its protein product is CASSKTGDYGYTF. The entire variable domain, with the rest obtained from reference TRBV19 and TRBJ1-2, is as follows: DGGITQSPKYLFRKEGQNVTLSCEQNLNHDAMYWYRQDPGQGLRLIYYSQIVNDFQKGDIAEGYSVSREKKESFPLTVTSAQKNPTAFYLCASSKTGDYGYTFGSGTRLTVV.

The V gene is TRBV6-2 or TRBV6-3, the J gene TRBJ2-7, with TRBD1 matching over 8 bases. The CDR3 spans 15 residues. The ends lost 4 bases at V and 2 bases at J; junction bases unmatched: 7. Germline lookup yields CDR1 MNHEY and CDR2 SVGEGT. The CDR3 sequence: CASSSGQGHTYEQYF. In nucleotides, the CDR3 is TGTGCCAGCAGTTCAGGACAGGGCCATACCTACGAGCAGTACTTC.

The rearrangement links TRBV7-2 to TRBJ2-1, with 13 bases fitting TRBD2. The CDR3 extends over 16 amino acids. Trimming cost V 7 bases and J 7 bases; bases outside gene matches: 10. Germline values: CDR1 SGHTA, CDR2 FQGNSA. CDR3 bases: TGTGCCAGCACCCGGCCGGGACTAGCGGGAAGGAATGAGCAGTTCTTC. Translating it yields CASTRPGLAGRNEQFF.

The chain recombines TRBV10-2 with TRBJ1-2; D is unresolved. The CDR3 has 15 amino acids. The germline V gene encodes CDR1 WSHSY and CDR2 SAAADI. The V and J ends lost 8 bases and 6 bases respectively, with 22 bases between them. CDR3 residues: CASAISPAPQNGYTF. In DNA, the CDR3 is TGCGCCAGCGCTATATCCCCCGCGCCCCAGAATGGCTACACCTTC.

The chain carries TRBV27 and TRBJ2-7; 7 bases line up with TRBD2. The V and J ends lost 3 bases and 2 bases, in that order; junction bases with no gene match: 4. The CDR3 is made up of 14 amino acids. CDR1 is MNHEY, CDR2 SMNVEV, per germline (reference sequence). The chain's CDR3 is CASSLTSPPYEQYF. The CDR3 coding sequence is TGTGCCAGCAGTTTGACTAGCCCGCCCTACGAGCAGTACTTC.

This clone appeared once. CDR3 DNA sequence: TGTGCCAGCAGCCAAGGGCCCAATGGCTACACCTTC. Translated, it gives CASSQGPNGYTF. The rearrangement uses TRBV3-1 (or the pseudogene TRBV3-2) and TRBJ1-2; D is uncertain. Trimming took off 1 base at V and 6 bases at J, with 6 bases between the two ends. The CDR3 consists of 12 residues. Germline V CDR1 and CDR2: LGHDT, YNNKEL (reference sequence).